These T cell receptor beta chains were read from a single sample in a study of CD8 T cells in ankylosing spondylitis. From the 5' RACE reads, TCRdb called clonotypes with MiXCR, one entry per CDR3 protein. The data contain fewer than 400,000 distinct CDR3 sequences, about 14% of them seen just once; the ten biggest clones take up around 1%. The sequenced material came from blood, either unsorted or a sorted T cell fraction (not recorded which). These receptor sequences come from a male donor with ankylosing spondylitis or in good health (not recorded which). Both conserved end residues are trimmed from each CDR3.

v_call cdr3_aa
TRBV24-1 ATSDFGRTDTQY
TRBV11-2 ASSPGTSGRANVLT
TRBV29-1 SVPTGSSYNEQF
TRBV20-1 SARGSGGQF
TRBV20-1 SARQNRASGLQY
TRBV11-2 ASSLERSTEAF
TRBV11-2 ASNQGTGKTQY
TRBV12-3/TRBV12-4 ASSFGGTANEKLF
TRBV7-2 ASSLDRQAALYGYT
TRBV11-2 ASSLPLGRQETQY
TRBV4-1 ASRSPGTGDTGELF
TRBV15 ATSRDTGPDQPQH
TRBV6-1 ASSVQGANYGYT
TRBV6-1 ASTKRVGDTQY
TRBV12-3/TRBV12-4 ASSLRAVEDNEQF
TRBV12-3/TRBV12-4 ASSLGAPPHEQF
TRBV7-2 ASSFPGGTYNEQF
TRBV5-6 ASSPRFPTGELF
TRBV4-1 ASSQVPGTGPYEQY
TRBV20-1 SARDPSGHNEQF
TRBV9 ASMRGQDSGNTIY
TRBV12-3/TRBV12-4 ASSPRRTGIYEQY
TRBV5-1 ASSWGPVPISSTDTQY
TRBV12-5 ASGLVEYEQY
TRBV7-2 ATKVGEYNEQF
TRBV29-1 SVAAGLGYGYT
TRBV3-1 ASSQETGGQETQY